This TCR beta chain is from a study of blood T cell repertoires in COVID-19. On the study more broadly: Both acute and convalescent COVID-19 samples were obtained from the United States, Italy and Spain.

Only one count was recorded for this clone. Data came from immunoSEQ multiplex PCR; TCRdb stores just in-frame clones and leaves some out. The sample lists about 66,000 clones, roughly 86% seen once, with approximately 7% in the top ten. Sequenced material: peripheral blood. This sequence originates from a man aged 50 to 60 with active COVID-19.

The CDR3 nucleotides are TGTGCCAGCAGTAGCTCCGGGACTGAAGCTTTCTTT. Its protein is CASSSSGTEAFF. The rearrangement uses TRBV6-5 and TRBJ1-1; unclear D gene. Germline V gives CDR1 MNHEY, CDR2 SVGAGI. V lost 5 bases to trimming and J lost 5 bases, with 9 bases between them. The CDR3 has 12 amino acids.